What follows are 13 T cell receptor beta chains derived from one specimen sequenced in a study of blood T cell repertoires in COVID-19. Profiling relied on immunoSEQ multiplex PCR, and the TCRdb table lists in-frame clones only, not all of them. The sample yields about 98,000 clones, about 90% seen once. The sequencing sample was made of peripheral blood. Source of these receptors: a woman aged 50 to 60 with COVID-19, enrolled during active disease.

This clone has just one count. The rearrangement uses TRBV6-5 and TRBJ1-1; TRBD1 matches 10 bases. The germline V gene has CDR1 MNHEY and CDR2 SVGAGI. J gave up 7 bases and V 4 bases, and 6 bases lay outside the gene matches. CDR3 length: 14 residues. CDR3 in amino acids: CASSSGQGVGEAFF. The CDR3 DNA reads as TGTGCCAGCAGTTCCGGACAGGGGGTTGGTGAAGCTTTCTTT.

The chain is built from TRBV28 and TRBJ1-4, with D possibly TRBD1 on 6 matching bases. The CDR3 is 17 amino acids. Germline V gene data show CDR1 as MDHEN and CDR2 as SYDVKM. Trimming took 2 bases from V and 6 from J, leaving 19 bases between them. In DNA form, the CDR3 reads TGTGCCAGCAGTTTAGGGAGCTCGGGGGGCGCATATGAAAAACTGTTTTTT. Amino acids: CASSLGSSGGAYEKLFF.

This clone was seen only a few times. The chain joins TRBV9 to TRBJ1-2; no reliable D call. The CDR3 is 14 residues long. Trimming shortened V by 7 bases and J by 3 bases, and 16 bases separated the two germline ends. Germline V gene data show CDR1 as SGDLS and CDR2 as YYNGEE. The CDR3 is CASSTAGYDYGYTF. The CDR3 DNA reads as TGTGCCAGCTCCACGGCGGGGTACGACTATGGCTACACCTTC.

The chain carries TRBV19 and TRBJ2-1; no clear D. Germline CDR1 LNHDA, CDR2 SQIVND (reference sequence). V was shortened by 3 bases and J by 9 bases, with 6 bases between the two germline ends. The CDR3 length is 11 residues. In DNA, the CDR3 is TGTGCCAGTAGTATTGGCCGTGAGCAGTTCTTC. It yields the protein CASSIGREQFF.

The J gene is TRBJ2-5, the V gene TRBV24-1, with 7 nucleotides matching TRBD1. V lost 3 bases to trimming and J lost 5 bases; unmatched junction nucleotides: 8. Germline V CDR1 and CDR2: KGHDR, SFDVKD. The CDR3 loop spans 15 amino acids. DNA of the CDR3: TGTGCCACCAGTGATCGACAGGGCCCGGGGGAGACCCAGTACTTC. This codes for CATSDRQGPGETQYF.

The rearrangement uses TRBV7-6 and TRBJ1-1; TRBD1 matches 9 bases. Unmatched junction bases numbered 6, after V lost 2 bases and J lost 5 bases. This CDR3 spans 15 amino acids. Germline V CDR1 and CDR2: SGHVS, FNYEAQ. CDR3 sequence (DNA): TGTGCCAGCAGCTTACTTGGACAGGGGAGGACTGAAGCTTTCTTT. Its protein product is CASSLLGQGRTEAFF.

The rearrangement joins TRBV7-6 to TRBJ2-3; 8 bases map to TRBD1. The junction had 5 bases not matched to a gene; V was cut back by 4 bases and J by 2 bases. This CDR3 spans 15 amino acids. The germline V gene has CDR1 SGHVS and CDR2 FNYEAQ. CDR3 nucleotide sequence: TGTGCCAGCAGCTCGCGACAGGGGCCCACAGATACGCAGTATTTT. This gives the protein CASSSRQGPTDTQYF.

J is TRBJ2-3 and V is TRBV10-3; 10 nucleotides line up with TRBD2. After removal of 8 bases from V and 1 base from J, the junction contained 3 bases not matched to a gene. The V gene's germline CDR1 is ENHRY and CDR2 SYGVKD. This CDR3 contains 14 residues. The CDR3 loop is CAIESGGGTDTQYF. The CDR3, as DNA: TGTGCCATCGAGAGCGGGGGGGGCACAGATACGCAGTATTTT.

The V gene is TRBV5-1, the J gene TRBJ1-6; D not resolved. Deletions cut 0 bases from V and 9 bases from J, with 7 bases between. Germline V lookup: CDR1 SGHRS, CDR2 YFSETQ. This CDR3 is 13 amino acids long. CDR3 region: CASSLGAGSPLHF. CDR3 coding DNA: TGCGCCAGCAGCTTGGGGGCTGGTTCACCCCTCCACTTT.

The V and J genes are TRBV7-9 and TRBJ1-4, with D hard to call. Germline V gene data show CDR1 as SEHNR and CDR2 as FQNEAQ (reference sequence). Trimming removed 2 bases from V and 7 bases from J, with 11 bases in between. This CDR3 contains 14 residues. In nucleotides, the CDR3 is TGTGCCAGCAGCTTAAACAGCAATAGTGAAAAACTGTTTTTT. It translates to CASSLNSNSEKLFF.

The V and J genes are TRBV4-1 and TRBJ1-4, with D uncertain. Trimming left V 1 base short and J 0 bases short, with 9 bases between. Germline V gives CDR1 MGHRA, CDR2 YSYEKL. The CDR3 runs to 16 residues. In DNA form, the CDR3 reads TGCGCCAGCAGCCAAGGGACTTTCGCAACTAATGAAAAACTGTTTTTT. It yields the protein CASSQGTFATNEKLFF.

The chain links TRBV29-1 to TRBJ2-1; TRBD1 matches 9 bases. CDR1 and CDR2 from the germline V gene are SQVTM and ANQGSEA. J gave up 4 bases and V 7 bases, and 11 bases lay outside the gene matches. This CDR3 comprises 15 residues. CDR3 DNA sequence: TGCAGCGGCCAAACAGGGGGCATAGCTTACAATGAGCAGTTCTTC. Translated: CSGQTGGIAYNEQFF.

This chain connects TRBV7-2 to TRBJ2-1, with 12 nucleotides matching TRBD2. V shed 7 bases and J 8 bases; nucleotides not matched to a gene: 9. Looked up from germline, CDR1 is SGHTA and CDR2 is FQGNSA. The CDR3 sequence is 15 residues long. The CDR3 loop is CASKATGLAGDEQFF. As DNA, the CDR3 is TGTGCCAGCAAAGCCACGGGACTAGCGGGCGATGAGCAGTTCTTC.